This T cell receptor beta chain was identified during a study of response to subunit inactivated influenza vaccine. About this clonotype itself: Its cognate antigen is unknown.

TCRdb recomputed calls from the RT-PCR reads with MiXCR, one row per CDR3 protein. The sample has over 400,000 distinct CDR3 sequences, under 15% seen once. Study-wide findings and caveats: Few additional T cells are recruited per seasonal influenza vaccination, authors suggested.

The CDR3 contains 14 residues. Germline values: CDR1 MNHNS, CDR2 SASEGT. V was pared by 5 bases and J by 8 bases, with 18 bases between. Sequencing used PBMCs from blood, obtained roughly 47 days after vaccination. The V and J genes are TRBV6-1 and TRBJ1-2; D uncertain. The source of this sequence is a man aged 50 to 59 who received an inactivated influenza vaccine. CDR3 protein: CASSTRTGWEGYTF. For the CDR3, the DNA is TGTGCCAGCAGTACCCGGACGGGATGGGAAGGCTACACCTTC.